The 31 T cell receptor beta chains listed next were all sequenced from one sample in a study of blood T cells in healthy people across ages. Combining a sample-barcoded 5' primer with a J-beta primer mix, a second PCR ran for 7 to 11 cycles. TCRdb independently ran MiXCR on the 5' RACE reads; one entry per CDR3 protein. The repertoire includes 550,000 to 650,000 distinct CDR3 sequences, roughly a quarter of them detected once, and approximately 3.6% sits in the top ten. The same specimen was also included in a second study, on T cells of mothers and their children.

The sequenced sample consisted of blood. These receptors were collected from a boy younger than 10 in good health.

The V gene is TRBV18, the J gene TRBJ1-4, with D hard to call. V lost 2 bases, J lost 7 bases, and 5 bases lay in between. This CDR3 has 12 amino acids. CDR1 and CDR2 from the germline V gene are KGHSH and LQKENI. The chain's CDR3 is CASSPSLEKLFF. The CDR3 DNA sequence: TGTGCCAGCTCACCATCGCTTGAAAAACTGTTTTTT.

This clonotype occurred a few times. Germline is not matched at one junction end, which may reflect a read error. This sequence joins TRBV3-1 and TRBJ2-1; D might be TRBD1 (6 bases). The length of the CDR3 is 16 residues. Germline values: CDR1 LGHDT, CDR2 YNNKEL (reference sequence). CDR3 bases: TGTGCCAGCAACCAAGGAGCTCCGGGACACTACAATGAGCAGTTCTTC. The encoded protein is CASNQGAPGHYNEQFF.

This clonotype was seen more than once but under ten times. The gene calls are TRBV20-1 and TRBJ2-5; possible D gene TRBD2, 6 bases. The CDR3 has 13 amino acids. V was shortened by 2 bases and J by 2 bases, with 9 bases between the two germline ends. Germline V gene lookup returns CDR1 DFQATT and CDR2 SNEGSKA (reference sequence). CDR3 nucleotide sequence: TGCAGTGCTAGAAGGGACTTTCAAGAGACCCAGTACTTC. Encoded protein: CSARRDFQETQYF.

This clonotype occurred a few times. CDR3: CASSPPGRGGSYEQYF. The CDR3 coding sequence is TGTGCCAGCAGCCCCCCCGGCAGGGGAGGTTCCTACGAGCAGTACTTC. The chain has TRBV11-2 and TRBJ2-7; D possibly matches TRBD1 or TRBD2 (6 bases each). The length of the CDR3 is 16 residues. Germline CDR1 SGHAT, CDR2 FQNNGV. Trimming removed 5 bases at V and 1 base at J, with 18 bases between. The complete variable domain, with remaining parts taken from reference TRBV11-2 and TRBJ2-7, reads EAGVAQSPRYKIIEKRQSVAFWCNPISGHATLYWYQQILGQGPKLLIQFQNNGVVDDSQLPKDRFSAERLKGVDSTLKIQPAKLEDSAVYLCASSPPGRGGSYEQYFGPGTRLTVT.

This clonotype was seen a few times. The chain combines TRBV12-3 or TRBV12-4 with TRBJ2-5; possibly TRBD2 for D (5 bases). The J call may be incorrect, as the DNA end agrees better with TRBJ2-1. CDR3 length equals 13 residues. CDR3 coding DNA: TGTGCCAGCAGTCCCACTAGGACCAATGAGCAGTTCTTC. This translates into CASSPTRTNEQFF.

There are a few counts of this clonotype. V usage is TRBV12-3 or TRBV12-4 and J usage is TRBJ1-1; possibly TRBD1 for D (5 bases). Trimming removed 4 bases at V and 5 bases at J, with 14 bases between. The CDR3 extends over 14 amino acids. The CDR3 sequence is CASSSLRGSTEAFF. The DNA for the CDR3 is TGTGCCAGCAGTTCCCTCCGGGGGAGTACTGAAGCTTTCTTT.

V is TRBV4-2 and J is TRBJ2-5, with 8 bases identical to TRBD2. CDR3 length: 15 amino acids. J lost 6 bases, V lost 0 bases, and 6 bases had no gene match. Germline V gene sequence: CDR1 LGHNA, CDR2 YNFKEQ. The CDR3 region is CASSQDVSGVKTQYF. CDR3 nucleotides: TGTGCCAGCAGCCAAGACGTTAGCGGGGTAAAGACCCAGTACTTC.

This clonotype was counted a single time. The chain links TRBV7-2 to TRBJ2-5; the D gene is possibly TRBD1 (7 bases). CDR1 is SGHTA, CDR2 FQGNSA, per germline. V dropped 0 bases and J dropped 1 base, with 12 bases sitting between them. This CDR3 has 16 amino acids. This CDR3 is CASSLAPGGTQETQYF. CDR3 sequence (DNA): TGTGCCAGCAGCTTAGCGCCAGGGGGGACCCAAGAGACCCAGTACTTC.

In this sample, this clonotype turned up a few times. The genes are TRBV7-2 and TRBJ2-7; the D gene is possibly TRBD1 (5 bases). Germline V CDR1 and CDR2: SGHTA, FQGNSA. The germline V and J ends were trimmed by 2 bases and 2 bases, with 10 bases remaining between them. The CDR3 runs to 14 residues. CDR3 in amino acids: CASSLMKGPYEQYF. The CDR3, as DNA: TGTGCCAGCAGCTTAATGAAGGGGCCCTACGAGCAGTACTTC. The full variable domain, with the rest looked up from reference TRBV7-2 and TRBJ2-7, is GAGVSQSPSNKVTEKGKDVELRCDPISGHTALYWYRQSLGQGLEFLIYFQGNSAPDKSGLPSDRFSAERTGGSVSTLTIQRTQQEDSAVYLCASSLMKGPYEQYFGPGTRLTVT.

The V and J genes are TRBV7-9 and TRBJ2-7; possibly TRBD1 for D (5 bases). The germline V gene has CDR1 SEHNR and CDR2 FQNEAQ (reference sequence). This CDR3 has 15 residues. Trimming pared 5 bases from V and 2 bases from J, leaving 16 bases between. The CDR3 coding sequence is TGTGCCAGCAGCACCACGACAGATCTAGCCTACGAGCAGTACTTC. Translating it yields CASSTTTDLAYEQYF.

The chain links TRBV10-2 to TRBJ2-5; no definite D call. Germline-derived CDR1 and CDR2 are WSHSY and SAAADI. Trimming removed 0 bases from V and 5 bases from J, with 10 bases in between. The CDR3 loop spans 14 amino acids. The CDR3 loop reads CASSESATVETQYF. Written as DNA, the CDR3 is TGCGCCAGCAGTGAGTCCGCCACCGTCGAGACCCAGTACTTC.

The J gene is TRBJ2-1, the V gene TRBV7-2; 12 bases agree with TRBD2. The CDR3 contains 16 residues. From germline, CDR1 is SGHTA and CDR2 FQGNSA. J lost 9 bases, V lost 3 bases, and 9 bases had no gene match. The CDR3, as DNA: TGTGCCAGCAGCTTCACTAGCGGGAGGCCCCTTTTTGAGCAGTTCTTC. Translated, it gives CASSFTSGRPLFEQFF.

V usage is TRBV18 and J usage is TRBJ1-2; D is possibly TRBD1 (6 bases). Trimming pared 2 bases from V and 5 bases from J, leaving 18 bases between. There are 16 residues in the CDR3. Germline V CDR1 and CDR2: KGHSH, LQKENI. The CDR3 bases are TGTGCCAGCTCACCAACCCTGGCTCAGGGGAATTATGGCTACACCTTC. It yields the protein CASSPTLAQGNYGYTF.

CDR3 sequence: CSASRDSYSTDTQYF. Written as DNA, the CDR3 is TGCAGTGCTTCCCGGGACTCTTATAGCACAGATACGCAGTATTTT. V gene TRBV20-1 combines with J gene TRBJ2-3; the D gene is possibly TRBD2 (6 bases). CDR3 size: 15 residues. Trimming took off 5 bases at V and 0 bases at J, with 15 bases between the two ends. CDR1 is DFQATT and CDR2 is SNEGSKA in the germline V gene (reference sequence).

The CDR3 sequence: CASKMGQNYGYTF. CDR3 nucleotide sequence: TGTGCCAGCAAAATGGGACAGAACTATGGCTACACCTTC. The chain links TRBV2 to TRBJ1-2; 7 bases line up with TRBD1. V lost 7 bases, J lost 2 bases, and 4 bases stayed unmatched. Germline lookup yields CDR1 SNHLY and CDR2 FYNNEI. The CDR3 loop spans 13 amino acids.

This sequence joins TRBV3-1 and TRBJ1-1; weak D call: TRBD1 (5 bases). V was trimmed by 4 bases and J by 3 bases, leaving 12 bases between them. This CDR3 spans 14 amino acids. The germline CDR1 and CDR2 sequences are LGHDT and YNNKEL (reference sequence). The CDR3 nucleotides are TGTGCCAGCAGCCCTGGGGGGACGTACACTGAAGCTTTCTTT. Translating gives CASSPGGTYTEAFF.

The chain couples TRBV6-2 or TRBV6-3 to TRBJ1-4; 10 bases align to TRBD1. The CDR3 has 17 amino acids. Germline-derived CDR1 and CDR2 are MNHEY and SVGEGT. Trimming cost V 6 bases and J 8 bases; bases outside gene matches: 15. This CDR3 is CASSPGRRDRGDEKLFF. The CDR3, as DNA: TGTGCCAGCAGCCCCGGGAGACGGGACAGGGGAGACGAAAAACTGTTTTTT.

The chain's CDR3 is CASSCQRGVYNEQFF. In nucleotides, the CDR3 is TGCGCCAGCAGCTGCCAGCGGGGGGTTTACAATGAGCAGTTCTTC. This chain joins TRBV5-1 and TRBJ2-1; 9 bases match TRBD2. Germline CDR1 and CDR2: SGHRS and YFSETQ. This CDR3 contains 15 residues. V was pared by 3 bases and J by 4 bases, with 5 bases of the junction left unmatched.

This clonotype was seen a handful of times. The chain's CDR3 is CASSSSQGAFF. CDR3 nucleotides: TGCGCCAGCAGCTCGTCCCAAGGAGCTTTCTTT. This chain links TRBV5-1 with TRBJ1-1; D is uncertain. The CDR3 spans 11 residues. V was pared by 3 bases and J by 10 bases, with 10 bases between. The germline V gene encodes CDR1 SGHRS and CDR2 YFSETQ.

The chain employs TRBV29-1 and TRBJ1-2; 9 bases agree with TRBD1. Germline CDR1 reads SQVTM; CDR2 reads ANQGSEA. Trimming cost V 6 bases and J 3 bases; bases outside gene matches: 2. CDR3 length equals 12 residues. In nucleotides, the CDR3 is TGCAGCGTGGACAGGGGTGACTATGGCTACACCTTC. Its translation is CSVDRGDYGYTF.

This sequence joins TRBV4-3 and TRBJ2-7; D is uncertain. CDR1 LGHNA and CDR2 YSLEER come from the germline V gene. CDR3 size: 14 residues. V was shortened by 1 base and J by 7 bases, with 14 bases between the two germline ends. The DNA for the CDR3 is TGCGCCAGCAGCCAAGTGGGTTACGGTAGGGAGCAGTACTTC. This encodes CASSQVGYGREQYF.

Only a few counts were recorded for this clonotype. The chain employs TRBV29-1 and TRBJ2-1, with D unclear. Germline V gives CDR1 SQVTM, CDR2 ANQGSEA. Trimming left V 7 bases short and J 9 bases short, with 16 bases between. The CDR3 covers 12 residues. The CDR3 sequence: CSAPSWSGEQFF. For the CDR3, the DNA is TGCAGCGCCCCTTCATGGTCGGGTGAGCAGTTCTTC.

This clonotype came up a few times. CDR3: CASSQVFSLDTQYF. Here the CDR3 DNA reads TGTGCCAGCAGCCAAGTGTTCAGCTTAGATACGCAGTATTTT. V and J are TRBV14 and TRBJ2-3; D call uncertain. The V end lost 1 base, the J end lost 5 bases, and 10 bases lay between the germline ends. The germline gives CDR1 SGHDN, CDR2 FVKESK. The CDR3 is 14 residues long.

The rearrangement links TRBV7-9 to TRBJ2-2; possibly TRBD1 for D (6 bases). Germline V lookup: CDR1 SEHNR, CDR2 FQNEAQ (reference sequence). The CDR3 runs 14 residues. V was shortened by 10 bases and J by 7 bases, with 19 bases between the two germline ends. The CDR3 here is CANLPRGGDGELFF. The CDR3 DNA follows: TGTGCCAACCTCCCCAGGGGCGGAGACGGGGAGCTGTTTTTT.

This sequence joins TRBV4-2 and TRBJ2-7; D remains unclear. This CDR3 comprises 17 residues. V shed 0 bases and J shed 0 bases, with 15 bases lying between them. Germline-derived CDR1 and CDR2 are LGHNA and YNFKEQ. The CDR3 protein is CASSQEGPGGSSYEQYF. The CDR3 DNA follows: TGTGCCAGCAGCCAAGAGGGCCCGGGCGGTAGCTCCTACGAGCAGTACTTC.

This clonotype has just a few counts. The gene calls are TRBV20-1 and TRBJ1-2; D unclear. CDR3 length: 14 residues. With 1 base removed from V and 7 bases from J, the gap between germline ends came to 16 bases. Germline values: CDR1 DFQATT, CDR2 SNEGSKA (reference sequence). CDR3 nucleotide sequence: TGCAGTGCTAGAGTCTCCGGCTCCCCGGGTGGCTACACCTTC. Amino acids: CSARVSGSPGGYTF.

The chain employs TRBV7-6 and TRBJ2-1; D is perhaps TRBD2 (6 bases). The CDR3 has 17 residues. Germline V gene lookup returns CDR1 SGHVS and CDR2 FNYEAQ. Trimming stripped 1 base from V and 5 bases from J, with 18 bases between. This CDR3 is CASSLGRRGLLDNEQFF. CDR3 DNA: TGTGCCAGCAGCTTAGGGCGGAGGGGCCTCCTCGACAATGAGCAGTTCTTC.

This clonotype has a handful of counts. This chain uses TRBV12-3 or TRBV12-4 with TRBJ2-4; D might be TRBD2 (6 bases). V lost 1 base and J 7 bases, leaving 11 bases between the germline ends. The CDR3 covers 14 residues. The CDR3 nucleotides are TGTGCCAGCAGTTTAGGCAGGGCGGGGAACATTCAGTACTTC. Encoded protein: CASSLGRAGNIQYF.

This sequence joins TRBV7-9 and TRBJ1-4, with 7 bases matching TRBD1. Germline CDR1 is SEHNR and CDR2 is FQNEAQ (reference sequence). Unmatched junction bases numbered 10, after V lost 11 bases and J lost 7 bases. This CDR3 has 13 amino acids. The CDR3 nucleotides read TGTGCCGCAAGGCCGCGGGACAGTGAAAAACTGTTTTTT. Translating it yields CAARPRDSEKLFF.

This clonotype occurred many times. The chain employs TRBV20-1 and TRBJ2-5; D is tentatively TRBD1 or TRBD2 (6 bases each). Germline V gene data show CDR1 as DFQATT and CDR2 as SNEGSKA (reference sequence). With 0 bases removed from V and 2 bases from J, the gap between germline ends came to 10 bases. This CDR3 comprises 14 residues. The CDR3 nucleotides are TGCAGTGCTAGAGATGGGGGGCAACAAGAGACCCAGTACTTC. The encoded protein is CSARDGGQQETQYF.

This rearrangement joins TRBV13 to TRBJ2-7; TRBD2 agrees at 7 bases. Matching the DNA end better, TRBJ2-1 makes the J call doubtful. Germline V gene data show CDR1 as PRHDT and CDR2 as FYEKMQ (reference sequence). The CDR3 extends over 15 amino acids. The CDR3 DNA reads as TGTGCCAGCAGCCTCCGGGACTACTCTTTCAATGAGCAGTTCTTC. It is translated as CASSLRDYSFNEQFF.